This TCR beta chain was sequenced during a study of T cells in Graves' hyperthyroidism and ophthalmopathy. Study-level findings and limits: Most clonotypes that expanded in the thyroid above 0.001 also showed up in blood.

TCR beta CDR3 regions were amplified from RNA. First-round RT-PCR with HTBI primers amplified the TCR CDR3 region. Each CDR3 protein gets one entry after TCRdb re-called the multiplex PCR reads with MiXCR. Among some 720,000 distinct CDR3 sequences, roughly 15% were seen once, and the ten largest hold under 8.5%. This clonotype occurred many times. Its specificity is unknown. Germline CDR1 MDHEN, CDR2 SYDVKM. The CDR3 has 15 amino acids. Trimming took off 3 bases at V and 0 bases at J, with 12 bases between the two ends. Diagnoses used clinical symptoms, serum thyroxine and TRAb, thyroid ultrasound and orbital computed tomography.

Sequencing input: blood. This sequence joins TRBV28 and TRBJ2-7; the D gene is possibly TRBD2 (5 bases). The sequence was obtained from a man between 18 and 29 years old with Graves' hyperthyroidism. The CDR3 is CASSFGRGSSYEQYF. The CDR3 DNA follows: TGTGCCAGCAGTTTCGGGCGCGGGTCCTCCTACGAGCAGTACTTC.